The 13 T cell receptor beta chains in this list originate from one sample, sequenced in a study of CD8 T cells in ankylosing spondylitis. Overall study findings and caveats: A motif of seven or eight highly homologous TCR beta variants was seen as apparently characteristic of ankylosing spondylitis blood.

Their antigens remain unidentified. Each CDR3 protein gets one entry after TCRdb re-called the 5' RACE reads with MiXCR. The sample shows fewer than 400,000 distinct CDR3 sequences, roughly 8% of them seen only once. The source material was blood, either unsorted or a sorted T cell fraction (not recorded which). These receptors were obtained from a male donor with ankylosing spondylitis.

This clonotype has more than one count but fewer than ten. This chain connects TRBV4-1 to TRBJ2-2; 9 bases match TRBD2. The CDR3 runs to 19 residues. V shed 0 bases, J shed 0 bases, and the junction held 8 bases outside the gene matches. CDR1 and CDR2 (germline): MGHRA, YSYEKL. The CDR3 is CASSQDGLAGVANTGELFF. The CDR3 nucleotides are TGCGCCAGCAGCCAAGATGGGTTAGCGGGAGTGGCGAACACCGGGGAGCTGTTTTTT.

Ten or more counts support this clonotype. This chain connects TRBV10-3 to TRBJ2-7, with D unresolved. Germline assignment: CDR1 ENHRY and CDR2 SYGVKD. The CDR3 covers 16 residues. V lost 3 bases to trimming and J lost 4 bases, with 19 bases between them. CDR3 nucleotide sequence: TGTGCCATCAGTGACCCTCCGGGTCCCAAGATATACGAGCAGTACTTC. Translated: CAISDPPGPKIYEQYF.

V and J are TRBV20-1 and TRBJ2-5; D unresolved. Trimming cost V 5 bases and J 1 base, with 14 bases left between them. Germline V lookup: CDR1 DFQATT, CDR2 SNEGSKA (reference sequence). The CDR3 has 14 residues. The CDR3 reads CSAAQGRIQETQYF. The CDR3, as DNA: TGCAGTGCTGCCCAAGGACGGATCCAAGAGACCCAGTACTTC.

This clonotype was counted ten times or more. The chain is built from TRBV24-1 and TRBJ2-1; TRBD2 agrees at 14 bases. The CDR3 is 16 residues long. CDR1 and CDR2 from the germline V gene are KGHDR and SFDVKD. The J segment lost 9 bases and the V segment lost 5 bases, leaving 8 bases of the junction unmatched. In nucleotides, the CDR3 is TGTGCCACCAGTGCATTGGGGACTAGCGGGAGTATTGAGCAGTTCTTC. Protein: CATSALGTSGSIEQFF.

This clonotype was detected only a few times. This chain links TRBV28 with TRBJ2-3; a possible D gene is TRBD2 (5 bases). The CDR3 totals 13 residues. Germline CDR1 MDHEN, CDR2 SYDVKM. The V end was cut by 7 bases, the J end by 4 bases, with 12 bases between. CDR3 coding DNA: TGTGCCAGCAACCAAAGCGGCCCAGATACGCAGTATTTT. Amino acids: CASNQSGPDTQYF.

This clonotype was seen a few times. This chain links TRBV29-1 with TRBJ2-2; no clear D gene. Looked up from germline, CDR1 is SQVTM and CDR2 is ANQGSEA. There are 11 residues in the CDR3. Trimming pared 4 bases from V and 7 bases from J, leaving 7 bases between. CDR3 region: CSVGRGGELFF. DNA for the CDR3: TGCAGCGTTGGAAGAGGCGGGGAGCTGTTTTTT.

The chain is built from TRBV11-1 and TRBJ2-3; 9 nucleotides match TRBD2. This CDR3 spans 20 amino acids. The germline CDR1 and CDR2 sequences are SGHAT and FQDESV (reference sequence). Unmatched junction bases numbered 14, after V lost 1 base and J lost 0 bases. The CDR3 DNA sequence: TGTGCCAGCAGCTTAGGCGGGGGCGCTAGCGGGACGCCTAGCACAGATACGCAGTATTTT. It codes for CASSLGGGASGTPSTDTQYF.

This clonotype came up a few times. The genes are TRBV4-1 and TRBJ2-1; 7 bases fit TRBD2. The CDR3 has 15 amino acids. CDR1 is MGHRA and CDR2 is YSYEKL in the germline V gene. After removal of 1 base from V and 8 bases from J, the junction contained 8 bases not matched to a gene. CDR3 bases: TGCGCCAGCAGCCAAGGTCTAGCGGATACTGATGAGCAGTTCTTC. Translated: CASSQGLADTDEQFF.

This clonotype appeared a few times. The chain recombines TRBV11-2 with TRBJ2-3; 7 bases match TRBD1. Germline loops: CDR1 SGHAT, CDR2 FQNNGV. V gave up 3 bases and J gave up 6 bases; unmatched junction bases: 9. The CDR3 consists of 15 residues. DNA for the CDR3: TGTGCCAGCAGCTTCGGGACAGCCCCTTCGGATACGCAGTATTTT. Protein: CASSFGTAPSDTQYF.

This clonotype was counted a few times. The chain carries TRBV12-3 or TRBV12-4 and TRBJ2-7; D is undetermined. V lost 4 bases and J lost 5, with 9 bases in between. The CDR3 extends over 12 amino acids. The CDR3 DNA sequence: TGTGCCAGCAGTTCCTCCTGGGACGAGCAGTACTTC. It encodes CASSSSWDEQYF.

CDR3 DNA sequence: TGTGCCAGCAGCTTGGGGACAGGTACCCACGAGCAGTACTTC. This sequence encodes CASSLGTGTHEQYF. The chain recombines TRBV5-5 with TRBJ2-7; TRBD1 aligns across 7 bases. V lost 0 bases, J lost 5 bases, and 5 bases stayed unmatched. Germline CDR1 is SGHKS and CDR2 is YYEKEE (reference sequence). The CDR3 is 14 residues long.

This clonotype was observed a few times. The CDR3 sequence is CASSTSGADGYTF. Here the CDR3 DNA reads TGTGCCAGTAGCACGAGTGGTGCGGATGGCTACACCTTC. V is TRBV19 and J is TRBJ1-2; D gene unclear. Trimming shortened V by 6 bases and J by 6 bases, and 14 bases separated the two germline ends. Germline CDR1 LNHDA, CDR2 SQIVND (reference sequence). The CDR3 sequence is 13 residues long. Drawing the rest from reference TRBV19 and TRBJ1-2, the complete variable domain is DGGITQSPKYLFRKEGQNVTLSCEQNLNHDAMYWYRQDPGQGLRLIYYSQIVNDFQKGDIAEGYSVSREKKESFPLTVTSAQKNPTAFYLCASSTSGADGYTFGSGTRLTVV.

The rearrangement joins TRBV5-1 to TRBJ2-3, with 16 bases identical to TRBD2. Germline trimming cut 3 bases from V and 8 bases from J; bases unmatched to any gene: 9. This CDR3 is 17 amino acids long. The germline CDR1 and CDR2 sequences are SGHRS and YFSETQ. CDR3 bases: TGCGCCAGCAGCTCCCTCGGGACTAGCGGGAGGGCAGGTACGCAGTATTTT. Translation gives CASSSLGTSGRAGTQYF.